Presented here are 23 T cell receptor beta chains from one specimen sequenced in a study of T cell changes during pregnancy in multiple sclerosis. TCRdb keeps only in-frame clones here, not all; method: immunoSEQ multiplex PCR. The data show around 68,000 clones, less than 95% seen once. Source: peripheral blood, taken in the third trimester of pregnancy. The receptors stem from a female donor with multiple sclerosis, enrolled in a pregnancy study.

CDR3: CASSLGAGYTGELFF. CDR3 coding DNA: TGTGCCAGCAGCTTGGGCGCGGGATACACCGGGGAGCTGTTTTTT. The rearrangement joins TRBV5-6 to TRBJ2-2, with D possibly TRBD2 on 6 matching bases. Per germline, CDR1 SGHDT and CDR2 YYEEEE. V was shortened by 0 bases and J by 3 bases, with 9 bases between the two germline ends. The CDR3 consists of 15 residues.

CDR3 DNA: TGTGCCATAGCCGGGACAGGGGGCTCCGAGCAGTACTTC. It encodes CAIAGTGGSEQYF. This chain uses TRBV10-3 with TRBJ2-7, with 12 bases fitting TRBD1. The CDR3 runs to 13 residues. The V and J ends lost 9 bases and 6 bases, in that order; junction bases with no gene match: 6. CDR1 is ENHRY and CDR2 is SYGVKD in the germline V gene.

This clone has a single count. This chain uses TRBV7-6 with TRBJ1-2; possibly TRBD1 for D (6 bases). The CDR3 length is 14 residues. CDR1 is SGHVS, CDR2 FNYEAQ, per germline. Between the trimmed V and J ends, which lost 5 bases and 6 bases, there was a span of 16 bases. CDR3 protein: CASSSTQGLDGYTF. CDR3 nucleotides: TGTGCCAGCAGCAGTACACAGGGTCTGGATGGCTACACCTTC.

The CDR3 reads CASSAQTGDLDEQYF. Written as DNA, the CDR3 is TGTGCCAGCAGCGCCCAGACAGGGGACCTAGACGAGCAGTACTTC. The rearrangement uses TRBV7-9 and TRBJ2-7; 8 bases are shared with TRBD1. CDR3 length equals 15 residues. Germline loops: CDR1 SEHNR, CDR2 FQNEAQ (reference sequence). With 5 bases clipped from V and 5 bases from J, the junction kept 11 bases outside the gene matches. Complete variable domain (other parts from reference TRBV7-9 and TRBJ2-7): DTGVSQNPRHKITKRGQNVTFRCDPISEHNRLYWYRQTLGQGPEFLTYFQNEAQLEKSRLLSDRFSAERPKGSFSTLEIQRTEQGDSAMYLCASSAQTGDLDEQYFGPGTRLTVT.

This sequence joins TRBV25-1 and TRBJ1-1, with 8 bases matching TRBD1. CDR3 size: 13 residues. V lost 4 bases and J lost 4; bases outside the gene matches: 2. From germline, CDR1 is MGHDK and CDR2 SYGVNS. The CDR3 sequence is CASSATGGTEAFF. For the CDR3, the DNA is TGTGCCAGCAGTGCTACAGGGGGCACTGAAGCTTTCTTT.

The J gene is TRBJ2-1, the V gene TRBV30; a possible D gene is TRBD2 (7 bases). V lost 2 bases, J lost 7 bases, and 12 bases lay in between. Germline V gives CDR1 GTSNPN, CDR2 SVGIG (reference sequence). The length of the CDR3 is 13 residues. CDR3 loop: CAWSFGGANEQFF. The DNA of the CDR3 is TGTGCCTGGAGTTTTGGGGGGGCGAATGAGCAGTTCTTC.

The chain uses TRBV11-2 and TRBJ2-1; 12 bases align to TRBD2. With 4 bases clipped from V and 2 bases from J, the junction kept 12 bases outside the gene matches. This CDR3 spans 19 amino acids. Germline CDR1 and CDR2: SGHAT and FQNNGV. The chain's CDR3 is CASSSTSGSFMGAYNEQFF. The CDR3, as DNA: TGTGCCAGCAGCTCGACTAGCGGGAGTTTTATGGGGGCCTACAATGAGCAGTTCTTC.

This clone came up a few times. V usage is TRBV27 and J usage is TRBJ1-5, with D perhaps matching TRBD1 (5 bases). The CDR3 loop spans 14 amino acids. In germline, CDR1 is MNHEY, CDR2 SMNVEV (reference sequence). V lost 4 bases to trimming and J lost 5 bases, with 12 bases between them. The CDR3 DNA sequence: TGTGCCAGCAGTTCAGAGTTGGGGCATCAGCCCCAGCATTTT. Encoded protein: CASSSELGHQPQHF.

CDR3 amino acids: CASSYLDYHTDTQYF. The CDR3, as DNA: TGTGCCAGCAGCTACCTTGACTATCATACAGATACGCAGTATTTT. The chain combines TRBV5-5 with TRBJ2-3; D might be TRBD2 (5 bases). Between the trimmed V and J ends, which lost 3 bases and 3 bases, there was a span of 14 bases. The CDR3 length is 15 residues. Germline values: CDR1 SGHKS, CDR2 YYEKEE (reference sequence).

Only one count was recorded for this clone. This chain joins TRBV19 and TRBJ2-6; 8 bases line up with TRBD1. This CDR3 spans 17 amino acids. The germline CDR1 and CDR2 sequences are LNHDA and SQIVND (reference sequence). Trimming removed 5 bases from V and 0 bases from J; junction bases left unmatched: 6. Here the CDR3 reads CASSRLTGASGANVLTF. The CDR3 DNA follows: TGTGCCAGTAGTCGCCTGACAGGGGCCTCTGGGGCCAACGTCCTGACTTTC.

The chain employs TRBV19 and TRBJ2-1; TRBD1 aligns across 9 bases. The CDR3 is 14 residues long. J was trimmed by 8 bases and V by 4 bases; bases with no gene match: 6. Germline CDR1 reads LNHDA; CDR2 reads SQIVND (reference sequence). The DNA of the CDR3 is TGTGCCAGTAGTAGGGACAGGGCGAGGGATGAGCAGTTCTTC. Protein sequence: CASSRDRARDEQFF. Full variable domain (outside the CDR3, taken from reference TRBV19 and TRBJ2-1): DGGITQSPKYLFRKEGQNVTLSCEQNLNHDAMYWYRQDPGQGLRLIYYSQIVNDFQKGDIAEGYSVSREKKESFPLTVTSAQKNPTAFYLCASSRDRARDEQFFGPGTRLTVL.

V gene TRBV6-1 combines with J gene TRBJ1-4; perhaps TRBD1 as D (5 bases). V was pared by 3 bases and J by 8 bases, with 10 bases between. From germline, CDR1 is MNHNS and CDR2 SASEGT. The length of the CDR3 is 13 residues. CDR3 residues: CASSDQGGEKLFF. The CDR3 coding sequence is TGTGCCAGCAGTGACCAGGGTGGAGAAAAACTGTTTTTT.

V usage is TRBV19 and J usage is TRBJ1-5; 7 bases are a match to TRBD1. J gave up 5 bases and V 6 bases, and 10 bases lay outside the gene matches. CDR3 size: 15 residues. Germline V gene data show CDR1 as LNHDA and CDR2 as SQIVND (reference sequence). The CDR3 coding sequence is TGTGCCAGTAGAAAAACAGGGGTTGCCGATCAGCCCCAGCATTTT. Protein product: CASRKTGVADQPQHF.

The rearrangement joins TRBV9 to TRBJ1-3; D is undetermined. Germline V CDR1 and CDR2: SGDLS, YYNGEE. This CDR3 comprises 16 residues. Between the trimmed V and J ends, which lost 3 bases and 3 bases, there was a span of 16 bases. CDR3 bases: TGTGCCAGCAGCGGACCAGCCACGGGGTTTGGAAACACCATATATTTT. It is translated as CASSGPATGFGNTIYF.

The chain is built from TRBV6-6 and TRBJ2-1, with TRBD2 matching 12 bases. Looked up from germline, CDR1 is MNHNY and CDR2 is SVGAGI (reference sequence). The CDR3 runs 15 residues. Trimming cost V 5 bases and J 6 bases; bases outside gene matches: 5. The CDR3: CASSKRTSGTNEQFF. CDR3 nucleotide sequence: TGTGCCAGCAGTAAACGGACTAGCGGGACCAATGAGCAGTTCTTC.

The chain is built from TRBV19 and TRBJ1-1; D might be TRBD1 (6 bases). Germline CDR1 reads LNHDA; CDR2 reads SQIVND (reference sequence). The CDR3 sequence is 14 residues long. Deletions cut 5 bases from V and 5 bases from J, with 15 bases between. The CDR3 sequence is CASSGGRRGTEAFF. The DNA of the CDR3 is TGTGCCAGTAGTGGGGGCAGAAGGGGTACTGAAGCTTTCTTT.

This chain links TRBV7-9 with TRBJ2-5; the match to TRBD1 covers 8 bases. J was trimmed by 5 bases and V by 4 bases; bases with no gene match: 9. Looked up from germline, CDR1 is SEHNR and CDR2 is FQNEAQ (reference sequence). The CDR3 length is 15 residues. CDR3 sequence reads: CASSSPDRAEETQYF. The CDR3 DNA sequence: TGTGCCAGCAGCTCCCCGGACAGGGCGGAGGAGACCCAGTACTTC.

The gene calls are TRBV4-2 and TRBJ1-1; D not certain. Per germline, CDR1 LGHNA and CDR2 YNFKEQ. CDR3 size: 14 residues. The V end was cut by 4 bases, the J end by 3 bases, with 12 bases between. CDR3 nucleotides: TGTGCCAGCAGCCCGCGGATCGGGGACACTGAAGCTTTCTTT. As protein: CASSPRIGDTEAFF.

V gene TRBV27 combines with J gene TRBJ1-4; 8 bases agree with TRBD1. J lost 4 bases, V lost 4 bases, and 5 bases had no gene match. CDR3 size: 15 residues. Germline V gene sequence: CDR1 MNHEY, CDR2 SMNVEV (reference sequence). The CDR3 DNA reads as TGTGCCAGCAGTTCTCAGGGGGCCGGTAATGAAAAACTGTTTTTT. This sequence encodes CASSSQGAGNEKLFF.

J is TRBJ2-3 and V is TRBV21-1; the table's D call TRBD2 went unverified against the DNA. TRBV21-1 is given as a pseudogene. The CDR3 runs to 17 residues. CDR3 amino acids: CASSKILPKPFTDTQYF. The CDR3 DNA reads TGTGCCAGCAGCAAAATCCTACCTAAGCCTTTCACAGATACGCAGTATTTT.

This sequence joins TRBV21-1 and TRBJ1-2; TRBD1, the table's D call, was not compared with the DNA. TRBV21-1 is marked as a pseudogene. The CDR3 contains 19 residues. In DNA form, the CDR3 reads TGTGCCAGCAGCAAAGTTTCTCCCTGGGGGCATCTTAATAACTATGGCTACACCTTC. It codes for CASSKVSPWGHLNNYGYTF.

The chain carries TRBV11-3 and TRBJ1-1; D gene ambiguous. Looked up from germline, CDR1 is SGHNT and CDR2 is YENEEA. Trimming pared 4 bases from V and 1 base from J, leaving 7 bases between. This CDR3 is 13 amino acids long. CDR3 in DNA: TGTGCCAGCAGCTCGAGACAGAACACTGAAGCTTTCTTT. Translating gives CASSSRQNTEAFF.

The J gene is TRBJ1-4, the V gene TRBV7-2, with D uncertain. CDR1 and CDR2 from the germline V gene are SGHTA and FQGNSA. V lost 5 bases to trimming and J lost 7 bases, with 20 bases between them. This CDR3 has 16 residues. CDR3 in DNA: TGTGCCAGCAGCCCTGAGCCCTTGGGGAGTAGTGAAAAACTGTTTTTT. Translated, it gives CASSPEPLGSSEKLFF. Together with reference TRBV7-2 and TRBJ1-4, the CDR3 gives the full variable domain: GAGVSQSPSNKVTEKGKDVELRCDPISGHTALYWYRQSLGQGLEFLIYFQGNSAPDKSGLPSDRFSAERTGGSVSTLTIQRTQQEDSAVYLCASSPEPLGSSEKLFFGSGTQLSVL.